What follows is one T cell receptor beta chain and its context. The J segment lost 3 bases and the V segment lost 3 bases, leaving 5 bases of the junction unmatched. Germline V gene data show CDR1 as SQVTM and CDR2 as ANQGSEA. This CDR3 contains 15 residues. This record comes from a study of technical replicates of blood from a handful of donors. Assay used: immunoSEQ multiplex PCR; TCRdb lists only in-frame clones, some missing. The sample records around 84,000 clones, roughly 98% being singletons. This rearrangement joins TRBV29-1 to TRBJ2-3; 11 bases are shared with TRBD2. Sample: T cells isolated from PBMCs. This sequence originates from a human donor in good health. The CDR3 bases are TGCAGCGTTGAGTACCTAGCGGGGGGAACAGATACGCAGTATTTT. Its protein is CSVEYLAGGTDTQYF.